This T cell receptor beta chain is from a study of shared clonotypes between healthy human individuals. Across the study: For every donor, three CD4 naive, three CD4 memory, two CD8 naive and one CD8 memory plates were used. Study-level findings and limits: The authors expected sequencing depth to affect clonotype sharing among donors.

Concerning this clone: The antigen remains undetermined. Other nucleotide sequences from this sample produce the same CDR3.

Deep was the level used in running the assay. Sequencing used immunoSEQ multiplex PCR; TCRdb keeps in-frame clones, though not all of them. Here the sample spans approximately 1,000,000 clones, 75% to 80% being singletons. Trimming removed 0 bases from V and 2 bases from J; junction bases left unmatched: 1. This CDR3 comprises 14 residues. Germline V CDR1 and CDR2: SGHRS, YFSETQ. The donor population consisted of healthy HIV-negative adults with no recent acute infections or vaccinations. The sample consisted of memory CD4+ T cells from PBMCs. Described subset: CD45RA-negative fraction. This clonotype was sampled from a man younger than 35 in good health. Some clones in this sample may be carry-over from other donors' samples. The V and J genes are TRBV5-1 and TRBJ2-5; the match to TRBD1 covers 7 bases. The CDR3 reads CASSLGTGQETQYF. CDR3 in DNA: TGCGCCAGCAGCTTGGGGACAGGTCAAGAGACCCAGTACTTC.